This T cell receptor beta chain was sequenced during a study of naive and memory T cell subsets. Overall study results and limits: Higher TCR numbers at tuberculin sites reflect T cell infiltration, per interpretation. TCRs were reportedly recovered from both biopsy types, mostly tuberculin test sites. TCR transcript changes with activation or differentiation may affect this RNA method.

The V gene lost 2 bases and the J gene lost 5 bases, with 10 bases spanning the gap. The CDR3 is 13 amino acids. Germline loops: CDR1 SGHVS, CDR2 FNYEAQ. Four PCR rounds used nested alpha and beta constant region primers plus the SP2 primer. TCRdb reanalysed the UMI-ligation and nested PCR reads using MiXCR and keeps one entry per CDR3 protein. The repertoire consists of fewer than 35,000 distinct CDR3 sequences, with about 6.2% occurring once and the leading ten covering about 3.1%. As regards this clonotype: The antigen is unknown.

Noted treatment: skin biopsy from PPD injection site in Mantoux-positive individual. The library had UMIs added by 3' ligation of an oligonucleotide to TCR cDNA. Tuberculin skin test biopsies were taken where PPD was injected in Mantoux-positive people. The chain is built from TRBV7-6 and TRBJ2-7, with D possibly being TRBD2 (5 bases). The receptor was derived from an adult in good health. The sample consisted of skin, taken from a tuberculin skin test site. CDR3 amino acids: CASSLSGRDEQYF. In DNA, the CDR3 is TGTGCCAGCAGCTTATCGGGAAGGGACGAGCAGTACTTC.